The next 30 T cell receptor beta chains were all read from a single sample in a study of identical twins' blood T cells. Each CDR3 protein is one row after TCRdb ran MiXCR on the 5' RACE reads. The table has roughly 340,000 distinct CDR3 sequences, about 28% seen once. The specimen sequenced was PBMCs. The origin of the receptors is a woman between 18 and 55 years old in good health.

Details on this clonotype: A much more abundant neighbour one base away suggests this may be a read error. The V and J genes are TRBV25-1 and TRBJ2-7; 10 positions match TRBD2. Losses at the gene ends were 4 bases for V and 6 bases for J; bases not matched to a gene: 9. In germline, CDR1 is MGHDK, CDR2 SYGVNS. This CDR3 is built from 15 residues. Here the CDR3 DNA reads TGTGCCAGCAGTGCCACTAGCGGGATTTCTTGCGAGCAGTACTTC. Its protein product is CASSATSGISCEQYF.

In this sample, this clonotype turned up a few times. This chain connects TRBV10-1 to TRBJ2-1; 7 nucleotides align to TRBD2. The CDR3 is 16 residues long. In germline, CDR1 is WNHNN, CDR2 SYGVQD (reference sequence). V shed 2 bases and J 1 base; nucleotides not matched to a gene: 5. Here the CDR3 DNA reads TGCGCCAGCAGTGAGAGGGGTAGCGGGTCCTACAATGAGCAGTTCTTC. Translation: CASSERGSGSYNEQFF.

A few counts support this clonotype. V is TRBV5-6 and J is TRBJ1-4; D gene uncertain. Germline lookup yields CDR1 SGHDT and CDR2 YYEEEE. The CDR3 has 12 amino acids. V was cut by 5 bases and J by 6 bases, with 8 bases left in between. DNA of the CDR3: TGTGCCAGCAGTGGGTCGGATGAAAAACTGTTTTTT. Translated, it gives CASSGSDEKLFF.

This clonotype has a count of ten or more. CDR3 sequence: CASASIRGTEAFF. The CDR3 nucleotides are TGTGCTAGTGCCAGCATCAGGGGAACTGAAGCTTTCTTT. The genes are TRBV12-5 and TRBJ1-1; D perhaps matches TRBD1 (6 bases). Germline CDR1 and CDR2: LGHNT and FRNRAP. The V and J ends lost 7 bases and 5 bases respectively, with 14 bases between them. CDR3 length: 13 amino acids.

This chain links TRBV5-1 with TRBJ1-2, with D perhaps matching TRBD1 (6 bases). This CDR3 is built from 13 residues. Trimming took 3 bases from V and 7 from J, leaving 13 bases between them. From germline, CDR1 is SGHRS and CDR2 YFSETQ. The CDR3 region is CASSSSGEGGYTF. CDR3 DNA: TGCGCCAGCAGCTCCTCAGGGGAAGGTGGCTACACCTTC.

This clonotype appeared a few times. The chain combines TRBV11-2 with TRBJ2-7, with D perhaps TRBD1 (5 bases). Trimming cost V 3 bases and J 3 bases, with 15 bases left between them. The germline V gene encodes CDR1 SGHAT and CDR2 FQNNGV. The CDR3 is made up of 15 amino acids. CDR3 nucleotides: TGTGCCAGCAGCTTCGCGGACAACAATCGCTACGAGCAGTACTTC. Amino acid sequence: CASSFADNNRYEQYF.

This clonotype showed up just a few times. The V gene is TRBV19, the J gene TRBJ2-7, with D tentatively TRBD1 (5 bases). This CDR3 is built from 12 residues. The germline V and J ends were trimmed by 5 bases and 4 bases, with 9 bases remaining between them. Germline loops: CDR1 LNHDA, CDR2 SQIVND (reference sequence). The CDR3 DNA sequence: TGTGCCAGTAGTCAGCAGGGTTACGAGCAGTACTTC. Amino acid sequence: CASSQQGYEQYF. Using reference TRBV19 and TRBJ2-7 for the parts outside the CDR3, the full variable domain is DGGITQSPKYLFRKEGQNVTLSCEQNLNHDAMYWYRQDPGQGLRLIYYSQIVNDFQKGDIAEGYSVSREKKESFPLTVTSAQKNPTAFYLCASSQQGYEQYFGPGTRLTVT.

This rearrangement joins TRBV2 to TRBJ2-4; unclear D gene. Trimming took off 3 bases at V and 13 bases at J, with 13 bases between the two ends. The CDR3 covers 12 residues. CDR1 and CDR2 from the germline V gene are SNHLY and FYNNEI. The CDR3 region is CASSEVLGSQYF. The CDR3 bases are TGTGCCAGCAGTGAGGTCCTTGGTAGCCAGTACTTC.

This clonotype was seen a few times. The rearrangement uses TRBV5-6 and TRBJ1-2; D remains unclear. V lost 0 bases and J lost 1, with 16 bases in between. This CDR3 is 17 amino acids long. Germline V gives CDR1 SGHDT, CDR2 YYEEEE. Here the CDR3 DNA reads TGTGCCAGCAGCTTGGCTGGGGTGAACCTCATTAACTATGGCTACACCTTC. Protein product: CASSLAGVNLINYGYTF. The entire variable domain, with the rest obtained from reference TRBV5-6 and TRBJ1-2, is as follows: DAGVTQSPTHLIKTRGQQVTLRCSPKSGHDTVSWYQQALGQGPQFIFQYYEEEERQRGNFPDRFSGHQFPNYSSELNVNALLLGDSALYLCASSLAGVNLINYGYTFGSGTRLTVV.

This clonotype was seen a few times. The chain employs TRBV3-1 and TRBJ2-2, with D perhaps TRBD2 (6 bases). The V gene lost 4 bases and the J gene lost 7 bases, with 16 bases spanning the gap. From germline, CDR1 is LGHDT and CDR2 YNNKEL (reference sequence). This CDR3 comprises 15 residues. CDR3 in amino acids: CASSRASTSIGELFF. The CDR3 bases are TGTGCCAGCAGCCGAGCAAGTACTAGCATCGGGGAGCTGTTTTTT.

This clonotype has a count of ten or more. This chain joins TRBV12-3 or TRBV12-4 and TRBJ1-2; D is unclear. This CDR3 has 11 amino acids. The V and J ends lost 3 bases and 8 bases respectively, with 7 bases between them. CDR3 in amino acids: CASSFSDGYTF. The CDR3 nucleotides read TGTGCCAGCAGTTTCTCGGACGGCTACACCTTC.

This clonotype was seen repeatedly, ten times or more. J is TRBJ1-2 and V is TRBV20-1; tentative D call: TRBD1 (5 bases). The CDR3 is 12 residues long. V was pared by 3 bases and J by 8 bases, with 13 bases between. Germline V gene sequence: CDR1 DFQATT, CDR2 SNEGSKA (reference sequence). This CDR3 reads CSASGGTEGYTF. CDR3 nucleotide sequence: TGCAGTGCTAGCGGTGGGACGGAAGGCTACACCTTC.

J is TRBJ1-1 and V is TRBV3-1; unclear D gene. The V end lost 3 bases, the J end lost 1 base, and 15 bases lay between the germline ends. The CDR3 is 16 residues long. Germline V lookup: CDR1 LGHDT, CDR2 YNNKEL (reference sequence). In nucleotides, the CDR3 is TGTGCCAGCAGCCACTCTCATCTGTACCCGAACACTGAAGCTTTCTTT. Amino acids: CASSHSHLYPNTEAFF.

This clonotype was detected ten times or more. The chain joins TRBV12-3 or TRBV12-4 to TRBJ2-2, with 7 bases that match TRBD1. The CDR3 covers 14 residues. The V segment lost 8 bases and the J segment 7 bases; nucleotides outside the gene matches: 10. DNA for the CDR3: TGTGCCAGCGGAATACAGGGGAGCAGCGGGGAGCTGTTTTTT. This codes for CASGIQGSSGELFF.

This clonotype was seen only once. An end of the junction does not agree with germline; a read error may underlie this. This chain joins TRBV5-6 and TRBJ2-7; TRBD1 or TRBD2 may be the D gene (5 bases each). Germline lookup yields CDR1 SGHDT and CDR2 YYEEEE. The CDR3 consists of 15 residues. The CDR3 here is CASSLGPLGTAEQCF. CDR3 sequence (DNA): TGTGCCAGCAGCTTGGGACCACTTGGGACGGCTGAGCAGTGCTTC.

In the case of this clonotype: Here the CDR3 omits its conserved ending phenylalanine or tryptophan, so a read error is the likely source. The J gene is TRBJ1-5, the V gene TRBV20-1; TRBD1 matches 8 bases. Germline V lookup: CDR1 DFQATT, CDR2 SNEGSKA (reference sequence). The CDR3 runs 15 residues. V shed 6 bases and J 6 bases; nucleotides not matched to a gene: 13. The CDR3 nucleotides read TGCAGTGCCCGGCGGGCGACAGGGGTGGGTCAGCCCCAGCATCTT. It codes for CSARRATGVGQPQHL.

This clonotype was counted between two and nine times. The CDR3, as DNA: TGTGCCAGCAGCCCCGACTGGGATACGCAGTATTTT. Translated, it gives CASSPDWDTQYF. The chain joins TRBV3-1 to TRBJ2-3; D call uncertain. Trimming pared 4 bases from V and 6 bases from J, leaving 8 bases between. The CDR3 extends over 12 amino acids. Germline V CDR1 and CDR2: LGHDT, YNNKEL (reference sequence).

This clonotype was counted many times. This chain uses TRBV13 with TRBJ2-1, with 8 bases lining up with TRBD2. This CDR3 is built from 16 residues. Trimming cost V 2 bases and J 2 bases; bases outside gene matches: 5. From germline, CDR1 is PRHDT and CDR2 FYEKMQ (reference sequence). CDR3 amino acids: CASSLLSGMTYNEQFF. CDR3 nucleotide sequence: TGTGCCAGCAGCTTACTTAGCGGGATGACCTACAATGAGCAGTTCTTC.

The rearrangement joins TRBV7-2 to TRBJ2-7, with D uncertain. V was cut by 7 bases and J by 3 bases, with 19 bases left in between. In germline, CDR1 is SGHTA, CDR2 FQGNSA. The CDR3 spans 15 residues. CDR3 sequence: CASTSIRAHYYEQYF. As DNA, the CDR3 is TGTGCCAGCACCTCAATCCGAGCCCACTACTACGAGCAGTACTTC.

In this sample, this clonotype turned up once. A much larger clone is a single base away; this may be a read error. The CDR3 reads CSANVFGRDSGELFF. The DNA for the CDR3 is TGCAGTGCCAACGTATTCGGGAGGGACTCCGGGGAGCTGTTTTTT. The J gene is TRBJ2-2, the V gene TRBV20-1; 8 positions match TRBD2. The CDR3 is 15 residues long. Losses at the gene ends were 6 bases for V and 6 bases for J; bases not matched to a gene: 12. Germline V gene data show CDR1 as DFQATT and CDR2 as SNEGSKA (reference sequence).

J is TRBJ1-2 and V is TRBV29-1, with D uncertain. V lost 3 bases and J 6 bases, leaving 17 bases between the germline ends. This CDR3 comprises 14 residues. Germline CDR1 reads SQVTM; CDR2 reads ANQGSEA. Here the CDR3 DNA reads TGCAGCGTTGACGTAGTCACCGTTTCACATGGCTACACCTTC. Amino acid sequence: CSVDVVTVSHGYTF.

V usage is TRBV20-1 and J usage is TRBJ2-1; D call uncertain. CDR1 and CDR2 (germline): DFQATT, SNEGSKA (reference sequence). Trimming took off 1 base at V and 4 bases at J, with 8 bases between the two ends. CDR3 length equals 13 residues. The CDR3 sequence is CSARGQDYNEQFF. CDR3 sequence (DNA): TGCAGTGCTAGAGGTCAGGATTACAATGAGCAGTTCTTC.

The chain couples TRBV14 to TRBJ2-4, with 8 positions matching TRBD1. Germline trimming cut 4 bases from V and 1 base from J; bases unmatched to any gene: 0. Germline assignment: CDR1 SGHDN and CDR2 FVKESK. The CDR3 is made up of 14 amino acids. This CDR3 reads CASSRQGAKNIQYF. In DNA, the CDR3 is TGTGCCAGCAGCCGACAGGGGGCCAAAAACATTCAGTACTTC.

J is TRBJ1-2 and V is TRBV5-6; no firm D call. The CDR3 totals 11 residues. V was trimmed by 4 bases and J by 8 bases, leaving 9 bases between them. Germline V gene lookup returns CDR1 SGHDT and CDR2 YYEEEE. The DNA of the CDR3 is TGTGCCAGCAGCGCCACGTGGGGCTACACCTTC. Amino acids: CASSATWGYTF. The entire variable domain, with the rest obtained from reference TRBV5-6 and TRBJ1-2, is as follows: DAGVTQSPTHLIKTRGQQVTLRCSPKSGHDTVSWYQQALGQGPQFIFQYYEEEERQRGNFPDRFSGHQFPNYSSELNVNALLLGDSALYLCASSATWGYTFGSGTRLTVV.

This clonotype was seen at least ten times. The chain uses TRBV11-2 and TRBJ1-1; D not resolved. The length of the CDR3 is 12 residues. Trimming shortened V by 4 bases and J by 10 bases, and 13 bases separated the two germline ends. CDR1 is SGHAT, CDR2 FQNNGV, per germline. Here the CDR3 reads CASSSDVARAFF. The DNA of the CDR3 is TGTGCCAGCAGCTCCGACGTGGCTCGAGCTTTCTTT.

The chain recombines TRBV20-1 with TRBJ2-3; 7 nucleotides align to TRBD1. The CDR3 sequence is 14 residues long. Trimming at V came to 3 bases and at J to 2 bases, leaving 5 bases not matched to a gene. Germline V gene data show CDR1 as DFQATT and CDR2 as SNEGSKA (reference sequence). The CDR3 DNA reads TGCAGTGCTAGTAGGGGACAGTCCACAGATACGCAGTATTTT. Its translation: CSASRGQSTDTQYF.

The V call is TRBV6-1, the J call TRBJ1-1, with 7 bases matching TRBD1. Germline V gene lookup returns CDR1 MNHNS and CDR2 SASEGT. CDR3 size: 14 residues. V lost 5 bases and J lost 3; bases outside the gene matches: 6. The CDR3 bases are TGTGCCAGCAGTATCAGGGGGGCTGACACTGAAGCTTTCTTT. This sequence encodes CASSIRGADTEAFF.

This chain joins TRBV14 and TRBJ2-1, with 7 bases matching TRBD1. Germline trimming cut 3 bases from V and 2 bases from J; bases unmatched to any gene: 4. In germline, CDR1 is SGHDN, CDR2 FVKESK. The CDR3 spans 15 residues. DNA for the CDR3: TGTGCCAGCAGCCAGGTCGGGACAGCCTACAATGAGCAGTTCTTC. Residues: CASSQVGTAYNEQFF.

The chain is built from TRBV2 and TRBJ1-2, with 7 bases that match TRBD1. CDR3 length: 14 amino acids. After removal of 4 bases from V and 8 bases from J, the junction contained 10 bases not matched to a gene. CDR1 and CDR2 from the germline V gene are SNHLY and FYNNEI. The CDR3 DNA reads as TGTGCCAGCAGTGCCCTGACAGGGAGGGACGGCTACACCTTC. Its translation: CASSALTGRDGYTF.

The CDR3: CASSFSETSAEQYF. In DNA form, the CDR3 reads TGTGCCAGCAGCTTTTCCGAGACTAGCGCCGAGCAGTACTTC. The chain couples TRBV7-9 to TRBJ2-7; 8 positions match TRBD2. V shed 3 bases and J 6 bases; nucleotides not matched to a gene: 7. The germline gives CDR1 SEHNR, CDR2 FQNEAQ (reference sequence). CDR3 length equals 14 residues.